The T cell receptor (beta chain) described here comes from a study of metastatic and nonmetastatic thyroid tumors. The overall study: A comparison of repertoires was made across blood and tumor or nodule tissue from malignant and benign thyroid patients.

This clone was observed a few times. Its antigen is unidentified. This may be a read error: a much more frequent sequence differs by one nucleotide. Every patient was untreated before thyroid surgery. TCRdb re-analyzed the PCR reads using MiXCR. The table has 35,000 to 50,000 clones, roughly 4% seen once; the top ten hold 8.5% to 10%. From germline, CDR1 is MNHEY and CDR2 SVGEGT. The CDR3 totals 14 residues. Regarding the study as a whole: As reported, TCR beta diversity in blood and tumor was significantly higher in malignant thyroid tumors than in benign nodules.

This TCR came from a female donor with papillary thyroid cancer or a benign thyroid nodule (not recorded which). Some clones in this sample may be carry-over from other donors' samples. The rearrangement uses TRBV6-2 or TRBV6-3 and TRBJ1-2; a weak D match, TRBD1 (5 bases). The sequencing input was blood. CDR3 nucleotide sequence: TGTGCCAGCAATTACGACAGCCCAGGGATTGGCTACACCTTC. Its protein is CASNYDSPGIGYTF.